These 23 T cell receptor beta chains were all obtained from the same sample, sequenced in a study of blood T cell repertoires in COVID-19. Assay used: immunoSEQ multiplex PCR; TCRdb lists only in-frame clones, some missing. Seen here are 150,000 to 200,000 clones, roughly 89% observed once, and the top ten hold roughly 1.5%. The sequencing input was peripheral blood. These receptors originate from a woman aged 45-65 years with acute or convalescent COVID-19.

The chain joins TRBV11-2 to TRBJ1-6; D unclear. The CDR3 runs to 13 residues. V was trimmed by 8 bases and J by 6 bases, leaving 11 bases between them. CDR1 and CDR2 from the germline V gene are SGHAT and FQNNGV. Here the CDR3 DNA reads TGTGCCAGCGGTTTGCAGGTTAATTCACCCCTCCACTTT. This gives the protein CASGLQVNSPLHF.

DNA for the CDR3: TGTGCCAGCGGGACCCTGAACACTGAAGCTTTCTTT. Protein sequence: CASGTLNTEAFF. This chain links TRBV10-3 with TRBJ1-1; D may be TRBD1 (5 bases). Trimming left V 10 bases short and J 0 bases short, with 9 bases between. Germline V CDR1 and CDR2: ENHRY, SYGVKD. The CDR3 has 12 residues.

This chain joins TRBV11-3 and TRBJ2-1, with unresolved D. Trimming left V 1 base short and J 8 bases short, with 15 bases between. CDR3 size: 15 residues. Germline values: CDR1 SGHNT, CDR2 YENEEA. CDR3 region: CASSLGVVFADEQFF. The CDR3 DNA is TGTGCCAGCAGCTTAGGGGTGGTTTTCGCGGATGAGCAGTTCTTC.

CDR3 amino acids: CAISENSPLDSQPQHF. The CDR3 DNA reads TGTGCCATCAGTGAAAACTCCCCCTTGGACAGCCAGCCCCAGCATTTT. The J gene is TRBJ1-5, the V gene TRBV10-3; D possibly corresponds to TRBD1 (6 bases). CDR3 length: 16 amino acids. V dropped 3 bases and J dropped 7 bases, with 19 bases sitting between them. Germline V gene sequence: CDR1 ENHRY, CDR2 SYGVKD.

This chain links TRBV7-9 with TRBJ2-3; D unclear. Germline lookup yields CDR1 SEHNR and CDR2 FQNEAQ (reference sequence). The V and J ends lost 3 bases and 9 bases respectively, with 13 bases between them. The CDR3 loop spans 13 amino acids. CDR3 loop: CASSFGFSGTQYF. The CDR3 DNA reads as TGTGCCAGCAGCTTTGGATTCTCAGGCACGCAGTATTTT.

CDR3 sequence (DNA): TGTGCCAGCAGCCAAGATCCAGGTGGCTACACCTTC. Amino acids: CASSQDPGGYTF. The chain employs TRBV3-1 (or the pseudogene TRBV3-2) and TRBJ1-2; D not resolved. In germline, CDR1 is LGHDT, CDR2 YNNKEL (reference sequence). This CDR3 spans 12 amino acids. The V gene lost 0 bases and the J gene lost 7 bases, with 6 bases spanning the gap.

The chain employs TRBV6-1 and TRBJ1-3; D remains ambiguous. This CDR3 region has 16 residues. The germline CDR1 and CDR2 sequences are MNHNS and SASEGT. V was trimmed by 4 bases and J by 0 bases, leaving 13 bases between them. For the CDR3, the DNA is TGTGCCAGCAGTGCGGGAGCTGTCCTCTCTGGAAACACCATATATTTT. This codes for CASSAGAVLSGNTIYF.

The chain employs TRBV21-1 and TRBJ1-6; the D call TRBD1 from the table was never checked on the DNA. TRBV21-1 is assigned pseudogene status. The CDR3 has 15 amino acids. The CDR3 nucleotides read TGTGCCAGCCGTACAGGGCACTCCTATAATTCACCCCTCCACTTT. Protein sequence: CASRTGHSYNSPLHF.

V is TRBV19 and J is TRBJ2-3, with TRBD1 identical over 11 bases. Germline assignment: CDR1 LNHDA and CDR2 SQIVND (reference sequence). Trimming removed 2 bases from V and 0 bases from J; junction bases left unmatched: 7. This CDR3 spans 18 amino acids. CDR3 region: CASSIQDRGRLSTDTQYF. CDR3 coding DNA: TGTGCCAGTAGTATACAGGACAGGGGGCGGTTGAGCACAGATACGCAGTATTTT.

This chain connects TRBV24-1 to TRBJ1-2; D perhaps matches TRBD1 (6 bases). This CDR3 contains 15 residues. Per germline, CDR1 KGHDR and CDR2 SFDVKD. Trimming took off 2 bases at V and 3 bases at J, with 12 bases between the two ends. The CDR3 nucleotides read TGTGCCACCAGTGATTATTCGACAGGCGACTATGGCTACACCTTC. Its translation is CATSDYSTGDYGYTF.

Here the CDR3 reads CASAGSGSSYNEQFF. CDR3 DNA: TGTGCCAGCGCCGGGTCTGGGAGCTCCTACAATGAGCAGTTCTTC. V and J are TRBV27 and TRBJ2-1; D perhaps matches TRBD2 (5 bases). CDR3 length: 15 amino acids. Germline lookup yields CDR1 MNHEY and CDR2 SMNVEV (reference sequence). The germline V and J ends were trimmed by 8 bases and 0 bases, with 14 bases remaining between them.

The chain carries TRBV18 and TRBJ1-5; possible D gene TRBD1, 6 bases. Germline V gene data show CDR1 as KGHSH and CDR2 as LQKENI. V lost 3 bases and J 6 bases, leaving 9 bases between the germline ends. The CDR3 runs to 13 residues. The CDR3 loop reads CASSPLQGQPQHF. Here the CDR3 DNA reads TGTGCCAGCTCACCTTTACAGGGTCAGCCCCAGCATTTT.

The chain employs TRBV18 and TRBJ2-3, with 11 bases lining up with TRBD2. V shed 1 base, J shed 2 bases, and the junction held 5 bases outside the gene matches. This CDR3 contains 17 residues. Germline CDR1 KGHSH, CDR2 LQKENI. The CDR3 loop is CASSPRASGGSTDTQYF. The CDR3 DNA reads TGTGCCAGCTCACCACGGGCTAGCGGGGGGTCCACAGATACGCAGTATTTT.

The chain has TRBV4-3 and TRBJ2-2, with 12 bases that match TRBD2. The CDR3 has 17 amino acids. V lost 0 bases to trimming and J lost 8 bases; unmatched junction nucleotides: 7. Germline V gene lookup returns CDR1 LGHNA and CDR2 YSLEER. The CDR3 DNA follows: TGCGCCAGCAGCCAAGATCTAGCGGGAGGGCCCCCGGGGGAGCTGTTTTTT. Protein product: CASSQDLAGGPPGELFF.

This clone was observed a handful of times. The rearrangement uses TRBV7-2 and TRBJ1-5; D gene unclear. This CDR3 comprises 14 residues. Trimming removed 5 bases from V and 0 bases from J, with 8 bases in between. In germline, CDR1 is SGHTA, CDR2 FQGNSA. CDR3 coding DNA: TGTGCCAGCAGCCCCGGGGTTAGCAATCAGCCCCAGCATTTT. It is translated as CASSPGVSNQPQHF.

The chain joins TRBV7-2 to TRBJ1-3; D gene unclear. The V gene's germline CDR1 is SGHTA and CDR2 FQGNSA. V was trimmed by 3 bases and J by 0 bases, leaving 12 bases between them. This CDR3 has 16 residues. The CDR3 region is CASSFSLAHSGNTIYF. The CDR3 region has the DNA TGTGCCAGCAGCTTTTCCCTAGCCCACTCTGGAAACACCATATATTTT.

The CDR3 loop reads CASSSGQISGTQYF. CDR3 DNA: TGTGCCAGCAGTTCGGGACAGATTTCGGGGACCCAGTACTTC. This chain links TRBV6-5 with TRBJ2-5; 7 bases fit TRBD1. Per the germline V gene, CDR1 is MNHEY and CDR2 is SVGAGI. V trimming: 4 bases; J trimming: 7 bases; junction bases outside the gene matches: 9. CDR3 length: 14 amino acids.

A single count supports this clone. The rearrangement links TRBV6-6 to TRBJ1-2, with 9 positions matching TRBD1. J gave up 5 bases and V 8 bases, and 12 bases lay outside the gene matches. This CDR3 is 15 amino acids long. CDR1 is MNHNY and CDR2 is SVGAGI in the germline V gene (reference sequence). The CDR3 region is CASYDPDRGRYGYTF. The CDR3 DNA follows: TGTGCCAGCTACGATCCGGACAGGGGTAGATATGGCTACACCTTC.

V is TRBV6-1 and J is TRBJ1-2, with D uncertain. CDR3 length: 13 residues. Germline CDR1 is MNHNS and CDR2 is SASEGT. Trimming cost V 3 bases and J 5 bases, with 10 bases left between them. The CDR3 DNA is TGTGCCAGCAGTGACTATGCGGGGTATGGCTACACCTTC. Translated, it gives CASSDYAGYGYTF.

The gene calls are TRBV6-2 or TRBV6-3 and TRBJ1-2, with D possibly matching TRBD1 (6 bases). Germline V lookup: CDR1 MNHEY, CDR2 SVGEGT. This CDR3 spans 15 amino acids. The V and J ends lost 3 bases and 6 bases respectively, with 17 bases between them. CDR3 protein: CASSYPGTLSDGYTF. As DNA, the CDR3 is TGTGCCAGCAGTTATCCCGGGACATTATCGGATGGCTACACCTTC.

This chain joins TRBV6-2 or TRBV6-3 and TRBJ2-7; 7 nucleotides align to TRBD1. The germline CDR1 and CDR2 sequences are MNHEY and SVGEGT. The CDR3 has 15 residues. With V trimmed by 2 bases and J by 3 bases, 7 bases remained unmatched. This chain's CDR3 is CASSYEAGGFYEQYF. The CDR3 DNA reads TGTGCCAGCAGTTACGAGGCAGGGGGTTTCTACGAGCAGTACTTC.

The gene calls are TRBV6-5 and TRBJ1-2, with 7 bases that match TRBD1. The length of the CDR3 is 16 residues. V was pared by 4 bases and J by 0 bases, with 8 bases of the junction left unmatched. Germline CDR1 is MNHEY and CDR2 is SVGAGI. This CDR3 reads CASSSGTGVANYGYTF. The CDR3 DNA is TGTGCCAGCAGTTCGGGAACAGGGGTAGCTAACTATGGCTACACCTTC.

A single count supports this clone. The chain is built from TRBV19 and TRBJ2-3, with TRBD2 identical over 7 bases. The trim removed 3 bases at V and 2 bases at J, leaving 5 bases unmatched. Germline CDR1 and CDR2: LNHDA and SQIVND (reference sequence). CDR3 size: 15 residues. CDR3 sequence: CASSIFAGDTDTQYF. The CDR3 DNA follows: TGTGCCAGTAGTATTTTTGCGGGAGACACAGATACGCAGTATTTT.